One sample yielded the 23 T cell receptor beta chains listed below, sequenced in a study of identical twins (dated by TCRdb to about 2016). The receptor library was made with 5' RACE. Sequencing was performed on an Illumina HiSeq 2000. Using fastp trimming at Q25 and MiXCR clonotype assembly, TCRdb reanalyzed the public sequencing data and kept in-frame beta chains. Every distinct CDR3 protein forms one entry, paired with its most common genes and DNA. This sample comprises 350,000 to 600,000 distinct CDR3 sequences, over 12% of them detected only once. The biggest ten clones account for roughly 0.5% of the sample. These data also featured in a second study, about yellow fever vaccine responses in identical twins.

Material for sequencing was CD4+ T cells sorted from blood. These receptors were collected from a woman between 18 and 29 years old in good health.

The CDR3 reads CASSQTGTGQDTQYF. The CDR3 nucleotides are TGCGCCAGCAGCCAAACCGGGACAGGGCAGGATACGCAGTATTTT. J is TRBJ2-3 and V is TRBV4-1, with 9 bases lining up with TRBD1. The CDR3 has 15 amino acids. V was clipped by 2 bases and J by 6 bases; unmatched bases: 6. The germline V gene has CDR1 MGHRA and CDR2 YSYEKL.

The chain joins TRBV20-1 to TRBJ1-6; 8 bases fit TRBD1. The germline V gene has CDR1 DFQATT and CDR2 SNEGSKA (reference sequence). The CDR3 contains 16 residues. The V and J ends lost 2 bases and 7 bases, in that order; junction bases with no gene match: 10. The CDR3 reads CSARQFNRGANSPLHF. As DNA, the CDR3 is TGCAGTGCTAGACAGTTTAACAGGGGGGCAAATTCACCCCTCCACTTT.

The chain recombines TRBV2 with TRBJ2-7; 10 bases are a match to TRBD2. Germline V gene lookup returns CDR1 SNHLY and CDR2 FYNNEI. Losses at the gene ends were 4 bases for V and 6 bases for J; bases not matched to a gene: 18. The CDR3 is 18 residues long. This chain's CDR3 is CASSGRQGGLAGDGEQYF. CDR3 sequence (DNA): TGTGCCAGCAGTGGTAGACAGGGTGGTCTAGCGGGAGATGGCGAGCAGTACTTC.

J is TRBJ2-2 and V is TRBV28; TRBD2 matches 8 bases. Germline CDR1 MDHEN, CDR2 SYDVKM. V lost 3 bases and J lost 5; bases outside the gene matches: 8. This CDR3 has 16 residues. CDR3 residues: CASSLRAPGGTGELFF. For the CDR3, the DNA is TGTGCCAGCAGTTTGAGGGCACCGGGGGGGACCGGGGAGCTGTTTTTT.

This chain joins TRBV10-3 and TRBJ1-1; D may be TRBD1 (5 bases). The germline CDR1 and CDR2 sequences are ENHRY and SYGVKD. The V end was cut by 4 bases, the J end by 0 bases, with 12 bases between. The CDR3 runs to 15 residues. The CDR3 bases are TGTGCCATCAGTGCTTACGACAGCCTGAACACTGAAGCTTTCTTT. Encoded protein: CAISAYDSLNTEAFF.

This clonotype appeared a few times. The J gene is TRBJ1-1, the V gene TRBV28, with 9 bases aligning to TRBD1. Germline V gives CDR1 MDHEN, CDR2 SYDVKM. Trimming removed 5 bases from V and 1 base from J; junction bases left unmatched: 5. This CDR3 region has 15 residues. The CDR3 nucleotides read TGTGCCAGCAGTGCCGCGGGACAGGGGAACACTGAAGCTTTCTTT. This sequence encodes CASSAAGQGNTEAFF.

In this sample, this clonotype turned up a few times. The J gene is TRBJ2-2, the V gene TRBV6-5; 11 bases line up with TRBD2. The CDR3 length is 16 residues. J lost 5 bases, V lost 4 bases, and 6 bases had no gene match. Germline CDR1 and CDR2: MNHEY and SVGAGI. The CDR3 DNA reads as TGTGCCAGCAGTTCCCAGGGACTAGCGGTGACCGGGGAGCTGTTTTTT. Translation: CASSSQGLAVTGELFF.

This chain joins TRBV18 and TRBJ1-2, with TRBD1 identical over 9 bases. The CDR3 is 15 residues long. Germline assignment: CDR1 KGHSH and CDR2 LQKENI. Trimming cost V 3 bases and J 4 bases; bases outside gene matches: 6. CDR3 nucleotide sequence: TGTGCCAGCTCACCGGACAGGGGAGGCGGCTATGGCTACACCTTC. Translated, it gives CASSPDRGGGYGYTF.

V and J are TRBV7-2 and TRBJ2-5, with 9 bases identical to TRBD1. Looked up from germline, CDR1 is SGHTA and CDR2 is FQGNSA. J gave up 5 bases and V 5 bases, and 12 bases lay outside the gene matches. CDR3 length: 16 amino acids. The CDR3, as DNA: TGTGCCAGCAGCCCTCGGCGGGGACAGGGCGTGGAGACCCAGTACTTC. This codes for CASSPRRGQGVETQYF.

The rearrangement joins TRBV12-3 or TRBV12-4 to TRBJ1-4; D unresolved. V lost 2 bases and J 8 bases, leaving 9 bases between the germline ends. This CDR3 has 13 amino acids. CDR3 in DNA: TGTGCCAGCAGTTTAATACCGGGGGAAAAACTGTTTTTT. Translating it yields CASSLIPGEKLFF.

This clonotype was observed a few times. The V and J genes are TRBV28 and TRBJ1-1; TRBD1 matches at 8 bases. The CDR3 consists of 15 residues. The junction had 7 bases not matched to a gene; V was cut back by 5 bases and J by 2 bases. Per germline, CDR1 MDHEN and CDR2 SYDVKM. In DNA, the CDR3 is TGTGCCAGCAGTCACGGCGGGACAGGAAACACTGAAGCTTTCTTT. Translating gives CASSHGGTGNTEAFF.

The chain employs TRBV4-2 and TRBJ1-5, with TRBD1 matching 9 bases. Per germline, CDR1 LGHNA and CDR2 YNFKEQ. J lost 7 bases, V lost 4 bases, and 20 bases had no gene match. There are 19 residues in the CDR3. The CDR3 reads CASSPLGQGRTGIAQPQHF. The CDR3, as DNA: TGTGCCAGCAGCCCACTCGGACAGGGGAGAACGGGGATCGCGCAGCCCCAGCATTTT.

The V and J genes are TRBV7-8 and TRBJ2-4; D is ambiguous. V shed 2 bases and J shed 0 bases, with 5 bases lying between them. The germline gives CDR1 SGHVS, CDR2 FQNEAQ. CDR3 length equals 14 residues. DNA of the CDR3: TGTGCCAGCAGCTTAAAAGAAGCCAAAAACATTCAGTACTTC. Translating gives CASSLKEAKNIQYF.

This chain links TRBV7-9 with TRBJ2-1, with no clear D. This CDR3 comprises 14 residues. Per the germline V gene, CDR1 is SEHNR and CDR2 is FQNEAQ (reference sequence). V was cut by 6 bases and J by 6 bases, with 15 bases left in between. CDR3 protein: CASSRGPSFNEQFF. The CDR3 region has the DNA TGTGCCAGCAGTCGTGGACCGTCTTTCAATGAGCAGTTCTTC.

This clonotype came up a few times. The rearrangement joins TRBV29-1 to TRBJ1-6, with 8 bases aligning to TRBD1. CDR3 length: 13 amino acids. The germline CDR1 and CDR2 sequences are SQVTM and ANQGSEA. V gave up 7 bases and J gave up 9 bases; unmatched junction bases: 8. The chain's CDR3 is CSAQGAVGSPLHF. The CDR3 region has the DNA TGCAGCGCGCAGGGGGCAGTAGGTTCACCCCTCCACTTT.

This chain links TRBV18 with TRBJ1-2; the match to TRBD1 covers 7 bases. V lost 1 base to trimming and J lost 0 bases; unmatched junction nucleotides: 5. The CDR3 loop spans 16 amino acids. Germline CDR1 reads KGHSH; CDR2 reads LQKENI. Written as DNA, the CDR3 is TGTGCCAGCTCACCACAGGACAGGCCGACTAACTATGGCTACACCTTC. As protein: CASSPQDRPTNYGYTF.

The sample holds a few counts of this clonotype. This sequence joins TRBV28 and TRBJ2-4; 9 bases line up with TRBD1. With 3 bases clipped from V and 2 bases from J, the junction kept 11 bases outside the gene matches. The germline V gene has CDR1 MDHEN and CDR2 SYDVKM. This CDR3 has 18 amino acids. CDR3 in DNA: TGTGCCAGCAGTTTGGCCCGACAGGGGGTTAAATCCAAAAACATTCAGTACTTC. It codes for CASSLARQGVKSKNIQYF.

The chain has TRBV2 and TRBJ2-5; D is uncertain. Germline lookup yields CDR1 SNHLY and CDR2 FYNNEI. This CDR3 is 13 amino acids long. Trimming took 6 bases from V and 4 from J, leaving 12 bases between them. CDR3 DNA sequence: TGTGCCAGCAGCCCCGCTTACCCAGAGACCCAGTACTTC. This gives the protein CASSPAYPETQYF.

This clonotype showed up just a few times. This chain connects TRBV29-1 to TRBJ1-1; 7 bases align to TRBD1. The germline CDR1 and CDR2 sequences are SQVTM and ANQGSEA. The CDR3 runs to 12 residues. J gave up 5 bases and V 4 bases, and 4 bases lay outside the gene matches. This CDR3 is CSVGQGLTEAFF. CDR3 in DNA: TGCAGCGTTGGACAGGGTTTGACTGAAGCTTTCTTT.

This clonotype showed up just a few times. The rearrangement uses TRBV29-1 and TRBJ2-3; D assignment may be TRBD1 or TRBD2 (5 bases each). V lost 3 bases and J lost 4, with 20 bases in between. The CDR3 is 16 residues long. Per the germline V gene, CDR1 is SQVTM and CDR2 is ANQGSEA. CDR3 coding DNA: TGCAGCGTTGAGATCGGGACCGCAACGGGGCCAGATACGCAGTATTTT. This sequence encodes CSVEIGTATGPDTQYF.

This clonotype has only a few counts. The rearrangement uses TRBV28 and TRBJ2-7; 11 bases are shared with TRBD1. The CDR3 is 13 residues long. CDR1 MDHEN and CDR2 SYDVKM come from the germline V gene. After removal of 9 bases from V and 7 bases from J, the junction contained 8 bases not matched to a gene. In DNA, the CDR3 is TGTGCCAGTGGGACAGGGGGGAGAGGTGAGCAGTACTTC. This sequence encodes CASGTGGRGEQYF.

In this sample, this clonotype turned up a few times. V gene TRBV10-3 combines with J gene TRBJ2-5; 8 bases are a match to TRBD2. Germline V CDR1 and CDR2: ENHRY, SYGVKD. With V trimmed by 8 bases and J by 5 bases, 7 bases remained unmatched. CDR3 length: 13 amino acids. CDR3 DNA sequence: TGTGCCATCGGGGTAGCGGGAATGGAGACCCAGTACTTC. This encodes CAIGVAGMETQYF.

The chain uses TRBV7-8 and TRBJ2-2; 7 bases map to TRBD2. V was clipped by 5 bases and J by 1 base; unmatched bases: 4. The CDR3 has 15 amino acids. Germline loops: CDR1 SGHVS, CDR2 FQNEAQ. The CDR3 coding sequence is TGTGCCAGCAGCCGAGCGGGATTGAACACCGGGGAGCTGTTTTTT. The encoded protein is CASSRAGLNTGELFF.